This entry features one T cell receptor beta chain sequence. Its specificity is unknown. Within the sample, other DNA sequences also encode this same CDR3. These data originate in a study of Ad26.COV2.S vaccination and SARS-CoV-2 variants. Study-level information: Donor got 5x10^10 or 1x10^11 viral particles of Ad26.COV2.S. General study results and limits: Comparable non-spike TCR breadth was observed in vaccine and placebo recipients. People given the vaccine had a wider spike-specific TCR breadth than placebo recipients did.

Here immunoSEQ multiplex PCR was the method, and the copy in TCRdb shows in-frame clones only, minus some. This sample yields roughly 410,000 clones, of which 83% are seen a single time; almost 7.5% belongs to the top ten. The treatment denotes: some 19 received Ad26.COV2.S at low or high dose, single or two shots; 5 received placebo; per-sample allocation not given. Each sample was drawn 63 days after the first injection (of vaccine or placebo). This CDR3 comprises 12 residues. Germline-derived CDR1 and CDR2 are ENHRY and SYGVKD. The ends lost 6 bases at V and 4 bases at J; junction bases unmatched: 1.

This receptor was obtained from a person aged 18-65 years who received the Ad26.COV2.S COVID-19 vaccine or a placebo. The input for sequencing was peripheral blood, taken in a trial of Ad26.COV2.S vaccine versus placebo. This chain links TRBV10-3 with TRBJ1-2; 8 nucleotides match TRBD1. The chain's CDR3 is CAISGTGYGYTF. The CDR3 DNA follows: TGTGCCATCAGCGGGACAGGCTATGGCTACACCTTC.